This T cell receptor (beta chain) was obtained from a study of T-cell reconstitution after alpha-beta-depleted transplantation in children. Findings and caveats of the study: About two months after transplant, alpha-beta T cells reportedly came from several hundred expanded graft clones. Some patients' high day-60 TCRbeta diversity was attributed to recipient cells surviving conditioning. A year had passed since transplant, and T-cell counts and diversity by then came mostly from newly produced T cells.

Unique molecular identifiers were incorporated during preparation of the TCRbeta library. TCRdb reprocessed the PCR reads with MiXCR, giving one entry per CDR3 protein. In the table there are around 100,000 distinct CDR3 sequences, 10% of which are singletons. The table lists this clonotype with many counts. Its antigen is unknown. Trimming took 2 bases from V and 1 from J, leaving 20 bases between them. Per germline, CDR1 KGHSH and CDR2 LQKENI. This CDR3 is 18 amino acids long. The rearrangement joins TRBV18 to TRBJ1-1; D is undetermined. The TCR sequence derives from a boy aged 2 to 9 with acute lymphoblastic leukemia, due to receive a stem cell transplant. The sequenced sample was PBMCs, obtained before TCRalphabeta/CD19-depleted stem cell transplant. CDR3: CASSPAFWRRDRNTEAFF. CDR3 in DNA: TGTGCCAGCTCACCAGCCTTTTGGCGACGGGATAGGAACACTGAAGCTTTCTTT.